Below, one T cell receptor beta chain is given with its context. This clonotype was picked up many times. What antigen it recognizes has not been identified. No base quality information exists; no much larger clone differs at one position. The CDR3 runs 17 residues from the cysteine to the phenylalanine. CDR3 DNA is the only sequence kept; it has 51 bases, read in frame from the first base. The germline V gene supplies CDR1 SGHRS and CDR2 YFSETQ. Trimming leaves V shorter by 2 bases and J shorter by 8 bases, with the junction holding 11 bases beyond the gene matches. The data derive from a study of spatial heterogeneity in lung cancer (dated by TCRdb to between 2018 and 2021). Notes on the research overall: Samples were obtained from approximately 70 patients with early-stage, untreated non-small cell lung cancer from the lung TRACERx cohort. In the raw uncorrected reads, each unique combination of TCR and UMI appeared on average more than ten times. Follow-up PBMC samples were sequenced whenever the samples were available, and the median time to follow-up was roughly two years after resection. The study quantitatively compared TCR alpha and beta repertoires across multiple tumor regions, matched nontumor lung and blood in non-small cell lung cancer. TCR repertoire features were related to nonsynonymous mutation counts determined by whole-exome sequencing of tumor tissue. At surgery, both alpha and beta chains were TCR-sequenced in under 250 tumor regions, roughly 64 matched nontumor lung samples and just over 55 PBMC samples. Beta-chain transcripts were consistently detected in greater numbers than alpha-chain transcripts, which likely reflects a higher abundance of beta-chain transcripts. Study-wide findings and limitations: Additional single-cell paired TCR alpha and beta sequencing was considered necessary to confirm, at a functional level, the hypothesis that regional TCRs recognize regional mutations. Ubiquitous expanded tumor TCRs showed up in blood more often at tumor resection than at routine follow-up. Only 14 patients were included in comparisons of baseline and follow-up blood repertoires.

Preparation of the library involved 5' RACE. The instrument was a NextSeq 500. The TCR library protocol attached a unique molecular identifier to each TCR cDNA molecule to allow correction of PCR and sequencing errors. As for how the authors treated the data: TCR identification, UMI-based error correction and CDR3 extraction were all carried out with Decombinator tools. Expanded TCRs were defined as those above a frequency of 2 per 1,000, corresponding to the top 1% of the tumor frequency distribution. Renyi diversity was calculated using the R vegan package after each repertoire was subsampled 100 times to 5,000 TCRs. CDR3 similarity networks were constructed using string-kernel similarity of amino acid triplets, with links drawn between CDR3s whose pairwise similarity was above 0.82. In-frame beta chains were kept once TCRdb had trimmed the public reads at Q25 with fastp and called clones with MiXCR. Each entry is one CDR3 protein sequence, shown with its most common DNA and genes. None of the V and J calls come from the authors' own analysis; TCRdb made them. The sample profile shows 110,000 or so distinct CDR3 sequences; 9.5% to 14% of them were found once. The ten largest clones represent more than 20% of the sample.

The time point tag for this specimen amounts to: blood at routine non-recurrence follow-up after resection. For TCR sequencing, whole RNA was extracted from tumor and nontumor lung tissue, or from cryopreserved PBMC samples, and no cell sorting was done. Only patients with enough RNA available from two or more tumor regions were chosen for TCR sequencing. The receptor was derived from a female donor with early-stage non-small cell lung cancer. The sequences come from PBMCs, collected at follow-up. The chain is made from TRBV5-1 and TRBJ2-1, with TRBD2 identical over 12 junction bases. The CDR3 reads CASSLTLTSGRYDEQFF. The bases read TGCGCCAGCAGCTTAACCTTAACTAGCGGGAGGTACGATGAGCAGTTCTTC. Joined to the reference TRBV5-1 and TRBJ2-1 proteins, this CDR3 gives the full variable domain: KAGVTQTPRYLIKTRGQQVTLSCSPISGHRSVSWYQQTPGQGLQFLFEYFSETQRNKGNFPGRFSGRQFSNSRSEMNVSTLELGDSALYLCASSLTLTSGRYDEQFFGPGTRLTVL.